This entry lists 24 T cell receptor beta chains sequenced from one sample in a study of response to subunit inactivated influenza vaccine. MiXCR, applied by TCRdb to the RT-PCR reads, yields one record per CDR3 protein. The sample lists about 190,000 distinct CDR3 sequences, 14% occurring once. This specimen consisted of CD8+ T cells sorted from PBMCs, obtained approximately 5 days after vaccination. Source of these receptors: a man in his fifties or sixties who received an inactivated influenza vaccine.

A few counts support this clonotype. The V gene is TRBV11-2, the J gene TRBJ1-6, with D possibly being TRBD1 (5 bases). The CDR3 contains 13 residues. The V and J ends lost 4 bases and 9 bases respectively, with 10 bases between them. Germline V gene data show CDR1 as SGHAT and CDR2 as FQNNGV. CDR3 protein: CASSSSGGSPLHF. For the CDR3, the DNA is TGTGCCAGCAGCTCTTCGGGGGGTTCACCCCTCCACTTT.

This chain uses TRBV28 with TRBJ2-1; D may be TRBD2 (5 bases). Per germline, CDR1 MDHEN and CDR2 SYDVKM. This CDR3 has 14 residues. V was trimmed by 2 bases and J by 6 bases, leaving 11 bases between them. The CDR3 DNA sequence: TGTGCCAGCAGTTTACTTATCCGGGGCAATGAGCAGTTCTTC. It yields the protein CASSLLIRGNEQFF.

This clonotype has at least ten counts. The DNA for the CDR3 is TGTGCCAGCAGCTCAGGGGGTCGTCGCGAGCAGTACTTC. Amino acids: CASSSGGRREQYF. This chain connects TRBV7-9 to TRBJ2-7; 7 bases are shared with TRBD1. The CDR3 length is 13 residues. Trimming cost V 4 bases and J 6 bases; bases outside gene matches: 6. Germline CDR1 reads SEHNR; CDR2 reads FQNEAQ (reference sequence).

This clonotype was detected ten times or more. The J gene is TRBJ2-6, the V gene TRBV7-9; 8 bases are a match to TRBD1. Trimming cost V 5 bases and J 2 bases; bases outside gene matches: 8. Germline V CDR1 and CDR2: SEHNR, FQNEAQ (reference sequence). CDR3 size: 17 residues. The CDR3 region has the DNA TGTGCCAGCAGCGTCCCGGGACAGGCACCTGGGGCCAACGTCCTGACTTTC. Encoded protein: CASSVPGQAPGANVLTF. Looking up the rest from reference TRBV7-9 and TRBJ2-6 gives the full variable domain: DTGVSQNPRHKITKRGQNVTFRCDPISEHNRLYWYRQTLGQGPEFLTYFQNEAQLEKSRLLSDRFSAERPKGSFSTLEIQRTEQGDSAMYLCASSVPGQAPGANVLTFGAGSRLTVL.

CDR3 DNA: TGTGCCAGCAGCTCCTCAATACAGGATTCCCAAGCCTCCGTGAACAATGAGCAGTTCTTC. Its translation is CASSSSIQDSQASVNNEQFF. The chain joins TRBV11-1 to TRBJ2-1; TRBD1 might be the D (5 bases). V was pared by 4 bases and J by 5 bases, with 30 bases between. In germline, CDR1 is SGHAT, CDR2 FQDESV (reference sequence). This CDR3 has 20 amino acids.

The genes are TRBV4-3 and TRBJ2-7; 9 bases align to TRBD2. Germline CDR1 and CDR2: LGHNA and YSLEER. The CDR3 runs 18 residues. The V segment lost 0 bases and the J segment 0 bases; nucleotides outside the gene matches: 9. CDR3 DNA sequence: TGCGCCAGCAGCCAAGATTGGGCAGCGGGAGGTAACTCCTACGAGCAGTACTTC. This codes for CASSQDWAAGGNSYEQYF.

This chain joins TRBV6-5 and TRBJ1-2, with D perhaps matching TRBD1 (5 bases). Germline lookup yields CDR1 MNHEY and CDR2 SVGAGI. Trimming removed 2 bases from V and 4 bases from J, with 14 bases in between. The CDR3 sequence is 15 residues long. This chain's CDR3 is CASSYARGGGYGYTF. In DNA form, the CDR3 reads TGTGCCAGCAGTTACGCCCGTGGGGGTGGCTATGGCTACACCTTC.

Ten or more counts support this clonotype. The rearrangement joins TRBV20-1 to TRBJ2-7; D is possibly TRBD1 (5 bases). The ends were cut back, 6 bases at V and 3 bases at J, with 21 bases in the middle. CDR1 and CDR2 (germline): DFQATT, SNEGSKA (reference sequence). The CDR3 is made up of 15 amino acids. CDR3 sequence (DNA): TGCAGTGCAACTGGACGAAACAGGCCGAACTACGAGCAGTACTTC. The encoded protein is CSATGRNRPNYEQYF.

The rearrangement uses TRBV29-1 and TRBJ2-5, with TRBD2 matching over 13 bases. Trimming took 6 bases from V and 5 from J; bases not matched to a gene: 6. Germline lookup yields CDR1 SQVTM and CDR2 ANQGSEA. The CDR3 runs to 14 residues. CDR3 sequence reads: CSVGGLAGDETQYF. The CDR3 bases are TGCAGCGTAGGAGGACTAGCGGGGGATGAGACCCAGTACTTC.

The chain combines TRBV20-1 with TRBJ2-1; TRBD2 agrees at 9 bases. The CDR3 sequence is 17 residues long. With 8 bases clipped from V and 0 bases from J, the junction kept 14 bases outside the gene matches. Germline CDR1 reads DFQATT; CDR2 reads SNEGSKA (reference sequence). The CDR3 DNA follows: TGCAGTCTCGAACAAACCGGGACTAGCCTCTCCTACAATGAGCAGTTCTTC. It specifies CSLEQTGTSLSYNEQFF.

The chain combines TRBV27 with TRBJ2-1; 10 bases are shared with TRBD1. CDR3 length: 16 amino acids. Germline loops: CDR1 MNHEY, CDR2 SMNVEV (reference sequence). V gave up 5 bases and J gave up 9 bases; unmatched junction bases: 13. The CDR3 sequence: CASSVISGTGAGEQFF. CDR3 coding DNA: TGTGCCAGCAGTGTTATTTCCGGGACAGGGGCAGGTGAGCAGTTCTTC.

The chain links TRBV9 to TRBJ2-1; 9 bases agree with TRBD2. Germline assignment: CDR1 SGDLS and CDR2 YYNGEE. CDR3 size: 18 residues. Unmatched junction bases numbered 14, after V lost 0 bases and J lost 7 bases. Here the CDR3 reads CASSVVPFTVAGANEQFF. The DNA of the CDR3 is TGTGCCAGCAGCGTAGTCCCCTTCACGGTAGCGGGAGCAAATGAGCAGTTCTTC.

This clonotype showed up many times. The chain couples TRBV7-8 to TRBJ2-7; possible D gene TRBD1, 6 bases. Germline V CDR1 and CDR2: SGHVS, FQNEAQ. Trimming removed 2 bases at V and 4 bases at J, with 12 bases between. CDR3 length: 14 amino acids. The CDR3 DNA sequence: TGTGCCAGCAGCTTATCACAGGGTGGATACGAGCAGTACTTC. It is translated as CASSLSQGGYEQYF. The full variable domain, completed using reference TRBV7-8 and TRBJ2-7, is GAGVSQSPRYKVAKRGQDVALRCDPISGHVSLFWYQQALGQGPEFLTYFQNEAQLDKSGLPSDRFFAERPEGSVSTLKIQRTQQEDSAVYLCASSLSQGGYEQYFGPGTRLTVT.

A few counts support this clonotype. In nucleotides, the CDR3 is TGTGCCAGCAGCTTACCCCCTGGTCGGGATACGCAGTATTTT. Protein sequence: CASSLPPGRDTQYF. This chain joins TRBV7-9 and TRBJ2-3; D is unclear. The CDR3 is made up of 14 amino acids. From germline, CDR1 is SEHNR and CDR2 FQNEAQ (reference sequence). The V end was cut by 2 bases, the J end by 6 bases, with 12 bases between.

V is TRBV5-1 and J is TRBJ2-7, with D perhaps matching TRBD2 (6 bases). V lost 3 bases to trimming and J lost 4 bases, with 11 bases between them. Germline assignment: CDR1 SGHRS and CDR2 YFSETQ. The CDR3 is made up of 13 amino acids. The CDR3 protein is CASSWAGTYEQYF. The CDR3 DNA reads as TGCGCCAGCAGCTGGGCAGGGACTTACGAGCAGTACTTC.

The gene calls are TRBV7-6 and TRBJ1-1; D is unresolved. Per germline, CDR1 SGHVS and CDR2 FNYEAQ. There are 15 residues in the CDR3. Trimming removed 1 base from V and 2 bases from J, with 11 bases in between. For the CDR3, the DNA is TGTGCCAGCAGCTTAGGCCCCCCAGGAAACACTGAAGCTTTCTTT. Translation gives CASSLGPPGNTEAFF.

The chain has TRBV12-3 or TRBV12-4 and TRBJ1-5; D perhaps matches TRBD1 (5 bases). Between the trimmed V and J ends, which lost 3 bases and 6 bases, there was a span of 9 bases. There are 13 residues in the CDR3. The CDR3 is CASSLGRAQPQHF. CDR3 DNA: TGTGCCAGCAGTTTGGGCAGGGCTCAGCCCCAGCATTTT.

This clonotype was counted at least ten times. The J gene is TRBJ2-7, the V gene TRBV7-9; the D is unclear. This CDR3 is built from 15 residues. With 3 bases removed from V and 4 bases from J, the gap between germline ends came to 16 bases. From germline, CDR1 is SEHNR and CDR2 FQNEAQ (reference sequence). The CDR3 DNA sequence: TGTGCCAGCAGCTTTACGGCAGGATCATTATACGAGCAGTACTTC. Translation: CASSFTAGSLYEQYF.

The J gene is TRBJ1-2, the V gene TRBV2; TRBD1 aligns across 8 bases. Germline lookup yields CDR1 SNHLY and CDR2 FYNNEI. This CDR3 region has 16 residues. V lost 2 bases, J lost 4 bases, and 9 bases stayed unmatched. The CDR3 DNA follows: TGTGCCAGCAGTGAATGGTCCGGGACAGGAATCTATGGCTACACCTTC. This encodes CASSEWSGTGIYGYTF. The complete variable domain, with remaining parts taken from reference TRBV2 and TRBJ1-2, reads EPEVTQTPSHQVTQMGQEVILRCVPISNHLYFYWYRQILGQKVEFLVSFYNNEISEKSEIFDDQFSVERPDGSNFTLKIRSTKLEDSAMYFCASSEWSGTGIYGYTFGSGTRLTVV.

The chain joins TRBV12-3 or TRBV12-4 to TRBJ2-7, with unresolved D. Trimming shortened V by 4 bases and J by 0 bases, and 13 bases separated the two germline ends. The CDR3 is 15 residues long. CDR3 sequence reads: CASSSPHMSSYEQYF. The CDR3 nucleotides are TGTGCCAGCAGTTCACCCCATATGAGCTCCTACGAGCAGTACTTC.

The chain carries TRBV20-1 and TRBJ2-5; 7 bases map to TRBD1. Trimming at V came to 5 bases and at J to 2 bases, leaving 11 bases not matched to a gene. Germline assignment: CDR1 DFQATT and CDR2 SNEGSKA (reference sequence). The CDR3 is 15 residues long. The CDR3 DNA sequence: TGCAGTGCTTACAGGGGTAGGGGTCTACAAGAGACCCAGTACTTC. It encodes CSAYRGRGLQETQYF.

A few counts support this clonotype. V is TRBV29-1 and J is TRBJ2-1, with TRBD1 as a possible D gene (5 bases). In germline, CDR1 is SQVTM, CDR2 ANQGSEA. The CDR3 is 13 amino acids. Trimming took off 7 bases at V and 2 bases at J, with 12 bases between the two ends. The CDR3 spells CSARQNPYNEQFF. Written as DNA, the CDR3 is TGCAGCGCGAGACAGAATCCCTACAATGAGCAGTTCTTC.

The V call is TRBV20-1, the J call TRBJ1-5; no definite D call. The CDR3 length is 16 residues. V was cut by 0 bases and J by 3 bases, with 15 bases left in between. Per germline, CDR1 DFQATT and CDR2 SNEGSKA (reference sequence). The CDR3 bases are TGCAGTGCTAGAGATGAGGTCCCGGGAGCCAATCAGCCCCAGCATTTT. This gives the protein CSARDEVPGANQPQHF.

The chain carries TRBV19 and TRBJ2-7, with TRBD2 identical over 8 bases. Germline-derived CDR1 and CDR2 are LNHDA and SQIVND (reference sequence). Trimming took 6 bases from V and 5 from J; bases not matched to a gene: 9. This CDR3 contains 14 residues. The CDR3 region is CASSRGGLADEQYF. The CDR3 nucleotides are TGTGCCAGTAGCCGAGGAGGACTAGCAGACGAGCAGTACTTC.